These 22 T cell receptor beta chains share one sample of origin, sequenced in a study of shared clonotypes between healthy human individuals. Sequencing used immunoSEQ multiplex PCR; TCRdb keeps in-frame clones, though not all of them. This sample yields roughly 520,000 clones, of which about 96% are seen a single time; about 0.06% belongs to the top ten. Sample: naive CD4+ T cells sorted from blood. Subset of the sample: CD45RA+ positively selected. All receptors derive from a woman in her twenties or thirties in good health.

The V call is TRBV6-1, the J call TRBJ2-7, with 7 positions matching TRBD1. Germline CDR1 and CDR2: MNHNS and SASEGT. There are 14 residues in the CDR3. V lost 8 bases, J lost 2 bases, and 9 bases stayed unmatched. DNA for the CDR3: TGTGCCAGCGAGAAGAACGGACAGGCCTACGAGCAGTACTTC. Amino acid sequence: CASEKNGQAYEQYF.

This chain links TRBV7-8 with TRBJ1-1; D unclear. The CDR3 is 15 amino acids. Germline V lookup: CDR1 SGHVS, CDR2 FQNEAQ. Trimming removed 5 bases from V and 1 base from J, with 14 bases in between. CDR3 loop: CASSPTSSQNTEAFF. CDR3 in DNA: TGTGCCAGCAGCCCGACAAGCTCGCAGAACACTGAAGCTTTCTTT.

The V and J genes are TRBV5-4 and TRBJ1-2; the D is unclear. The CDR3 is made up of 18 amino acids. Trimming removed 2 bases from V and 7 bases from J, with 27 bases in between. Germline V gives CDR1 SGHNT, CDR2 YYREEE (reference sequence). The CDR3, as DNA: TGTGCCAGCAGCTTAGCCCCGGGCCTAGGGTTGGCCCTTGGTGGCTACACCTTC. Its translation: CASSLAPGLGLALGGYTF.

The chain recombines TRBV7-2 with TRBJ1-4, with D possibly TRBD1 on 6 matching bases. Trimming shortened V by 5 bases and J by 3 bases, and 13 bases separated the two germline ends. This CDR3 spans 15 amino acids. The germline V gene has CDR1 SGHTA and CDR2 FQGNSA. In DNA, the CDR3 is TGTGCCAGCAGCCCGCTTAGGGGGGCTAATGAAAAACTGTTTTTT. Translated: CASSPLRGANEKLFF.

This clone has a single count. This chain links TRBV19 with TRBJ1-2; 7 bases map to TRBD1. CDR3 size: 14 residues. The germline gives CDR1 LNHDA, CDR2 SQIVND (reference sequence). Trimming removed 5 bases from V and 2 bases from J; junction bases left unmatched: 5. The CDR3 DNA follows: TGTGCCAGTAGTCCTTCGACAGGGAACTATGGCTACACCTTC. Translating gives CASSPSTGNYGYTF.

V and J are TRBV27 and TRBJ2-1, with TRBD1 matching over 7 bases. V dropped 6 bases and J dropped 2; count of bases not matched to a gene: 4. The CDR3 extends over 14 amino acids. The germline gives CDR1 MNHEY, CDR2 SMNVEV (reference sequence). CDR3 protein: CASSLTGTYNEQFF. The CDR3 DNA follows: TGTGCCAGCAGCCTGACAGGGACCTACAATGAGCAGTTCTTC.

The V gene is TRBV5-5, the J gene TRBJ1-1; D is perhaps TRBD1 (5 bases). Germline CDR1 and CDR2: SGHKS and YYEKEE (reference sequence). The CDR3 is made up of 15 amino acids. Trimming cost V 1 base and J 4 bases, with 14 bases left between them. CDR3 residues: CASSLTAGVSTEAFF. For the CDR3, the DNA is TGTGCCAGCAGCTTGACGGCGGGGGTGAGCACTGAAGCTTTCTTT.

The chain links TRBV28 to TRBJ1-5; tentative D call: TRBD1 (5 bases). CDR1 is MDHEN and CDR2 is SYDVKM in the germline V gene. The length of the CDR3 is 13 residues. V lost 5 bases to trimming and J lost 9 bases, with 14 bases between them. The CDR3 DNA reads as TGTGCCAGCAGTCTAACACAGGTTCGGCCCCAGCATTTT. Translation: CASSLTQVRPQHF.

CDR3 nucleotide sequence: TGCAGCGCTGGGGGACTCTCTAGCACAGATACGCAGTATTTT. Encoded protein: CSAGGLSSTDTQYF. The genes are TRBV29-1 and TRBJ2-3; D perhaps matches TRBD2 (6 bases). The CDR3 loop spans 14 amino acids. V was trimmed by 7 bases and J by 0 bases, leaving 14 bases between them. Germline V gene data show CDR1 as SQVTM and CDR2 as ANQGSEA.

This CDR3 reads CSVEPGQGEQYF. DNA for the CDR3: TGCAGCGTTGAGCCGGGGCAGGGTGAGCAGTACTTC. The chain recombines TRBV29-1 with TRBJ2-7; D possibly uses TRBD1 or TRBD2 (5 bases each). Trimming cost V 3 bases and J 7 bases, with 13 bases left between them. Germline CDR1 reads SQVTM; CDR2 reads ANQGSEA. This CDR3 contains 12 residues.

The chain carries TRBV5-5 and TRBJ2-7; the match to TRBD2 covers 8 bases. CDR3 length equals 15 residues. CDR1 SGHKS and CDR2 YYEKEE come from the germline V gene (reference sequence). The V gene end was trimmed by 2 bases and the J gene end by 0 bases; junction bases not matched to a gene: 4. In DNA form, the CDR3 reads TGTGCCAGCAGCTTTACTAGCGGCCCCTCCTACGAGCAGTACTTC. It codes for CASSFTSGPSYEQYF.

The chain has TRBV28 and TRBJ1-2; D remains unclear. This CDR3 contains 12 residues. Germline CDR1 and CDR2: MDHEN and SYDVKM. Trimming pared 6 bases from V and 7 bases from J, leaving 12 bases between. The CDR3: CASSVRGGGYTF. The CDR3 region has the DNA TGTGCCAGCAGCGTTCGGGGTGGTGGCTACACCTTC.

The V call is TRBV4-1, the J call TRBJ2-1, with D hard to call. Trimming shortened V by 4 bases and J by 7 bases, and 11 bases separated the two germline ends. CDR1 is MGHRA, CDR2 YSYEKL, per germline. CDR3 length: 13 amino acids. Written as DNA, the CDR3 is TGCGCCAGCAGCCCCGACCCTGGGAATGAGCAGTTCTTC. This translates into CASSPDPGNEQFF.

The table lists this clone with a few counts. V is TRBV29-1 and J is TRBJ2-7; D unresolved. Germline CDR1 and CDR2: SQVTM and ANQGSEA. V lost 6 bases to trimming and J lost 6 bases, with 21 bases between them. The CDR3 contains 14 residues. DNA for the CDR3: TGCAGCGTCCTGATCCCCCCGAACTTGGCCGAGCAGTACTTC. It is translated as CSVLIPPNLAEQYF.

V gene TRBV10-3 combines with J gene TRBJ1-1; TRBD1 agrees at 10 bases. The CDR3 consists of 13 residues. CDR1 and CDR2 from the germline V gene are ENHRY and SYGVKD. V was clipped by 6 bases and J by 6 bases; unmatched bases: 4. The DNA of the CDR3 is TGTGCCATCAGGGCCGGGACAGGGGCTGAAGCTTTCTTT. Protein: CAIRAGTGAEAFF.

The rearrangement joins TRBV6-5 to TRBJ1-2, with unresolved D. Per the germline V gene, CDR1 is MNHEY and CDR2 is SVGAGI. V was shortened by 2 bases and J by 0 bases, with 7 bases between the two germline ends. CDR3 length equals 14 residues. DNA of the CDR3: TGTGCCAGCAGTTACGGAACCCCTAACTATGGCTACACCTTC. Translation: CASSYGTPNYGYTF.

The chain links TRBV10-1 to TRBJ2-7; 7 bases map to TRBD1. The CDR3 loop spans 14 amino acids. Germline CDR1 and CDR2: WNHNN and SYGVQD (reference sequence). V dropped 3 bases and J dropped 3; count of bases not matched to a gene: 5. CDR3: CASSDGTEGYEQYF. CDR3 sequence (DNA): TGCGCCAGCAGTGATGGGACAGAAGGCTACGAGCAGTACTTC.

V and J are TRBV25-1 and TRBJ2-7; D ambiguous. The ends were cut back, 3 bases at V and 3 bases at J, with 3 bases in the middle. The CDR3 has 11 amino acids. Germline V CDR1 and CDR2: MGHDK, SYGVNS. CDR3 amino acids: CASSDYYEQYF. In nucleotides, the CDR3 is TGTGCCAGCAGTGATTACTACGAGCAGTACTTC.

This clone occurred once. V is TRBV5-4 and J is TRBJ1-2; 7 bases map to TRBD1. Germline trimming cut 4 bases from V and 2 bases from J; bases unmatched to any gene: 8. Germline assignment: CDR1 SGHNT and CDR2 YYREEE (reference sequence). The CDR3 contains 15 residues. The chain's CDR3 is CASSVGQLINYGYTF. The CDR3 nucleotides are TGTGCCAGCAGCGTGGGACAGCTAATCAACTATGGCTACACCTTC.

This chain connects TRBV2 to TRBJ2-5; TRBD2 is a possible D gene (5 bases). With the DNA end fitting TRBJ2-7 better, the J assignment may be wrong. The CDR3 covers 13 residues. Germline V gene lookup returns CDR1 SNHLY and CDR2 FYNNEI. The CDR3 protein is CASSGLASYEQYF. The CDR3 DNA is TGTGCCAGCAGTGGGCTAGCTTCCTACGAGCAGTACTTC.

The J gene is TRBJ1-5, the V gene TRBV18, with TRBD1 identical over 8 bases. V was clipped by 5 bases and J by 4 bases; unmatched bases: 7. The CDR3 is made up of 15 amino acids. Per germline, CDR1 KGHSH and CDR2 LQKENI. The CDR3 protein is CASSVRTGPNQPQHF. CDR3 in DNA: TGTGCCAGCTCAGTTCGGACAGGGCCAAATCAGCCCCAGCATTTT. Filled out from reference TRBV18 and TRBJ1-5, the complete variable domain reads NAGVMQNPRHLVRRRGQEARLRCSPMKGHSHVYWYRQLPEEGLKFMVYLQKENIIDESGMPKERFSAEFPKEGPSILRIQQVVRGDSAAYFCASSVRTGPNQPQHFGDGTRLSIL.

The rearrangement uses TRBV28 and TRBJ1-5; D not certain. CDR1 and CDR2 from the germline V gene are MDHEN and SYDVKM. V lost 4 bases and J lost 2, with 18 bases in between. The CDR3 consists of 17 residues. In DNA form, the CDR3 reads TGTGCCAGCAGTTCCCTAGGAGGGCAGGCACGCAATCAGCCCCAGCATTTT. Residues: CASSSLGGQARNQPQHF.